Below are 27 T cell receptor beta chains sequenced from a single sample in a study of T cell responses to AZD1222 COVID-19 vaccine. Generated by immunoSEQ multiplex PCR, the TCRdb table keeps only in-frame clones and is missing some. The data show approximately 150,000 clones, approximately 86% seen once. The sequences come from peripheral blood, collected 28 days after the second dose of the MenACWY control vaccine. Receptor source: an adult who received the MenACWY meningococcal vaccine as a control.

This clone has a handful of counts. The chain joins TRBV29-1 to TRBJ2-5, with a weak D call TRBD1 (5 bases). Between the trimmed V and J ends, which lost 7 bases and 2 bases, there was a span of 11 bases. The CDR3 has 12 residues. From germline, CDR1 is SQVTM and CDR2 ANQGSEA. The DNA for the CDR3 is TGCAGCGCAGAAGACAGACAAGAGACCCAGTACTTC. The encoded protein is CSAEDRQETQYF.

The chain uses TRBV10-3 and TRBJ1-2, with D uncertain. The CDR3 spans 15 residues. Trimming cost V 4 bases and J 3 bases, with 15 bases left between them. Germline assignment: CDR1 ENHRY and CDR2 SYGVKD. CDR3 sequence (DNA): TGTGCCATCAGTGCCCTGGAGGGATCGGACTATGGCTACACCTTC. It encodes CAISALEGSDYGYTF.

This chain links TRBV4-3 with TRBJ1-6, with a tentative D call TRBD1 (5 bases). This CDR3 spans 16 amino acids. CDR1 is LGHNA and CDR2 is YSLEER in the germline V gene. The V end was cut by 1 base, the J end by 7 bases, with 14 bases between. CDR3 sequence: CASSQGAGGGNSPLHF. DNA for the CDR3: TGCGCCAGCAGCCAAGGTGCGGGGGGAGGGAATTCACCCCTCCACTTT.

CDR3 loop: CASSPAGQGAGEQYF. The CDR3 coding sequence is TGTGCCAGCTCACCAGCCGGACAGGGGGCGGGCGAGCAGTACTTC. The chain joins TRBV18 to TRBJ2-7, with 11 bases matching TRBD1. The ends lost 2 bases at V and 6 bases at J; junction bases unmatched: 6. The CDR3 sequence is 15 residues long. Germline CDR1 is KGHSH and CDR2 is LQKENI.

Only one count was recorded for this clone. DNA for the CDR3: TGTGCCAGCAGCGTTAATCGCCCCGGCACAGATACGCAGTATTTT. It encodes CASSVNRPGTDTQYF. This rearrangement joins TRBV7-2 to TRBJ2-3; D gene unclear. V lost 5 bases to trimming and J lost 1 base, with 13 bases between them. The germline V gene has CDR1 SGHTA and CDR2 FQGNSA. This CDR3 region has 15 residues.

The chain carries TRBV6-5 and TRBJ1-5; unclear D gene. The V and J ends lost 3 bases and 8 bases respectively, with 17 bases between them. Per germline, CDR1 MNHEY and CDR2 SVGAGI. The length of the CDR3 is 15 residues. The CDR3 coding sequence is TGTGCCAGCAGTTATCTCGGTCGGGAGTGGGAGCCCCAGCATTTT. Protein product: CASSYLGREWEPQHF.

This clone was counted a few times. This chain's CDR3 is CAISEYNREAFF. CDR3 DNA: TGTGCCATCAGTGAGTATAACAGGGAAGCTTTCTTT. V gene TRBV10-3 combines with J gene TRBJ1-1; TRBD1 is a possible D gene (5 bases). V lost 1 base and J 8 bases, leaving 8 bases between the germline ends. The CDR3 runs 12 residues. Germline CDR1 ENHRY, CDR2 SYGVKD.

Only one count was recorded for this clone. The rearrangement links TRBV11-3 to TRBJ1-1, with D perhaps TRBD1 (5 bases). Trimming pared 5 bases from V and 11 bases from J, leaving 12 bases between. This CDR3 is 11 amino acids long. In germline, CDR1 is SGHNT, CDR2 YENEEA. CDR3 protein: CASSVQDGAFF. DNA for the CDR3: TGTGCCAGCAGCGTACAGGACGGGGCTTTCTTT.

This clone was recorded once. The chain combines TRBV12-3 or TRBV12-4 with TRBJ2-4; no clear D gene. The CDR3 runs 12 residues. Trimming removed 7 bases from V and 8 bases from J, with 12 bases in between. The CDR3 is CASTSRSDIQYF. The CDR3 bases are TGTGCCAGCACCTCGCGTAGTGACATTCAGTACTTC.

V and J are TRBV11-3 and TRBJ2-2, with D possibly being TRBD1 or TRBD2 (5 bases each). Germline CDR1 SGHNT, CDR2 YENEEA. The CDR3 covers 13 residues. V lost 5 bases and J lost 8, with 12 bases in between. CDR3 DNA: TGTGCCAGCAGCCGGGACGCCCTTGGGGAGCTGTTTTTT. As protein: CASSRDALGELFF.

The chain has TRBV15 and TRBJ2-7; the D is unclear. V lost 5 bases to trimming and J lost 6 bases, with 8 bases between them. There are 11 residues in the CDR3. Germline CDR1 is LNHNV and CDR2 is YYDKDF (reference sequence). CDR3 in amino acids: CATSLFGEQYF. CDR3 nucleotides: TGTGCCACCAGCTTGTTTGGCGAGCAGTACTTC.

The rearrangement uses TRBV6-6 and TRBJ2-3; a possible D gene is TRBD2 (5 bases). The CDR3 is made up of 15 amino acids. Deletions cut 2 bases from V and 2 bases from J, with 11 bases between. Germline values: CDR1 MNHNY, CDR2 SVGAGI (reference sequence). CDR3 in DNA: TGTGCCAGCAGTTACGTGGGCGGACTCACAGATACGCAGTATTTT. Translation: CASSYVGGLTDTQYF.

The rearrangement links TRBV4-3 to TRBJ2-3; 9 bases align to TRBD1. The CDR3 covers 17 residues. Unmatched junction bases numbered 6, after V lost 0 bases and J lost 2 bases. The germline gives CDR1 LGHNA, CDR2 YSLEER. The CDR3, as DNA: TGCGCCAGCAGCCAAGATACAGGACAGGGGCACACAGATACGCAGTATTTT. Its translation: CASSQDTGQGHTDTQYF.

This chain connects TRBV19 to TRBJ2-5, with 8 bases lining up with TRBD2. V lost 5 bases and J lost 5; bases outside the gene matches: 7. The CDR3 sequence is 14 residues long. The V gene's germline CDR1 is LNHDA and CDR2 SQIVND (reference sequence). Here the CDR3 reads CASSLGPGGETQYF. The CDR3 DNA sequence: TGTGCCAGTAGTTTGGGACCGGGGGGGGAGACCCAGTACTTC.

As DNA, the CDR3 is TGTGCCAGCATCCCTACCTCTCCGCGCCAAGGAAACGAGCAGTACTTC. Translated: CASIPTSPRQGNEQYF. The V and J genes are TRBV6-6 and TRBJ2-7, with D hard to call. Deletions cut 7 bases from V and 5 bases from J, with 24 bases between. This CDR3 comprises 16 residues. Germline lookup yields CDR1 MNHNY and CDR2 SVGAGI (reference sequence).

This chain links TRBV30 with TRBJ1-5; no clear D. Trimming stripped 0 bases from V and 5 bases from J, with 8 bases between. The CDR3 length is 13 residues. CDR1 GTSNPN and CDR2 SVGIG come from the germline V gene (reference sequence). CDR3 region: CAWSVFRDQPQHF. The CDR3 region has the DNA TGTGCCTGGAGTGTGTTCCGGGATCAGCCCCAGCATTTT.

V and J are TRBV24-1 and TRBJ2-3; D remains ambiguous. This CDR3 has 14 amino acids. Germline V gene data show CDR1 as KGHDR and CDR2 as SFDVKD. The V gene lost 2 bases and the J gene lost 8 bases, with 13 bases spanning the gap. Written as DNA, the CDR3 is TGTGCCACCAGTGATTCGCCGGCTTGGTTTACGCAGTATTTT. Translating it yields CATSDSPAWFTQYF.

This CDR3 is CASRSYGAGGWTGELFF. CDR3 sequence (DNA): TGTGCCAGTAGGAGTTACGGAGCGGGAGGCTGGACCGGGGAGCTGTTTTTT. The gene calls are TRBV19 and TRBJ2-2; TRBD2 agrees at 9 bases. With 6 bases clipped from V and 5 bases from J, the junction kept 13 bases outside the gene matches. The CDR3 extends over 17 amino acids. Germline values: CDR1 LNHDA, CDR2 SQIVND (reference sequence). Full variable domain (outside the CDR3, taken from reference TRBV19 and TRBJ2-2): DGGITQSPKYLFRKEGQNVTLSCEQNLNHDAMYWYRQDPGQGLRLIYYSQIVNDFQKGDIAEGYSVSREKKESFPLTVTSAQKNPTAFYLCASRSYGAGGWTGELFFGEGSRLTVL.

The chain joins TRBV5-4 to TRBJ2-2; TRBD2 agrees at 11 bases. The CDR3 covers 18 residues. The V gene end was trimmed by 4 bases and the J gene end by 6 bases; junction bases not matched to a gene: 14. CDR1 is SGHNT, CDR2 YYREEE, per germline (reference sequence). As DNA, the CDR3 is TGTGCCAGCAGCCAGAAACAAGCCCTAGCGGGAGGACCCGGGGAGCTGTTTTTT. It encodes CASSQKQALAGGPGELFF.

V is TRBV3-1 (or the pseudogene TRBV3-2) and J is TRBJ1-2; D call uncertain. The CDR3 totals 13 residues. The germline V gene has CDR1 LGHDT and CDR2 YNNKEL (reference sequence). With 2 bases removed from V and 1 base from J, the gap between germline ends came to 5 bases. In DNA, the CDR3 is TGTGCCAGCAGCCAACGTGTTAACTATGGCTACACCTTC. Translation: CASSQRVNYGYTF.

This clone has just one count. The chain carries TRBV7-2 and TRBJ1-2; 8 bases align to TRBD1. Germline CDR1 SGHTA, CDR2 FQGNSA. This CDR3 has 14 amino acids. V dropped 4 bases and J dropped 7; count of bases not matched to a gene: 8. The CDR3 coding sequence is TGTGCCAGCAGCTCGGACAGGGTTCAGGGTGGCTACACCTTC. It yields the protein CASSSDRVQGGYTF.

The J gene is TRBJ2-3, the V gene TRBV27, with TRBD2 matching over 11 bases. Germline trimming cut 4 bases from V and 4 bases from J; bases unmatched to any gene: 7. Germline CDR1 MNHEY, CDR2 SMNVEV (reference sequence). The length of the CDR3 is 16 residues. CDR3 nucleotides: TGTGCCAGCAGTTCTGCTAGCGGGAGGCATCCAGATACGCAGTATTTT. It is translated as CASSSASGRHPDTQYF.

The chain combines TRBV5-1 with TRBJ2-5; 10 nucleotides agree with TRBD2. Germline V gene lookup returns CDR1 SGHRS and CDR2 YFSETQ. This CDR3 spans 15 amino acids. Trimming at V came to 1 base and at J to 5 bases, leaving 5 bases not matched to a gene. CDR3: CASSLSSGGLETQYF. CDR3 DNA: TGCGCCAGCAGCTTGAGTAGCGGGGGGCTGGAGACCCAGTACTTC.

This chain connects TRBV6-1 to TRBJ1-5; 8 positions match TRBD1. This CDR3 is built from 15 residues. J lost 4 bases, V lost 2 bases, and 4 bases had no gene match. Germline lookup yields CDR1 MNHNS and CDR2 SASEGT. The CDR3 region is CASSESGQGNQPQHF. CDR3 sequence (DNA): TGTGCCAGCAGTGAATCTGGACAGGGTAATCAGCCCCAGCATTTT.

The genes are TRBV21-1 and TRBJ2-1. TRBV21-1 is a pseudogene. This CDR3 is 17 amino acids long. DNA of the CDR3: TGTGCCAGCAGCAAAGCTATTCCGGCGAGTTCCTACAATGAGCAGTTCTTC. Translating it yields CASSKAIPASSYNEQFF.

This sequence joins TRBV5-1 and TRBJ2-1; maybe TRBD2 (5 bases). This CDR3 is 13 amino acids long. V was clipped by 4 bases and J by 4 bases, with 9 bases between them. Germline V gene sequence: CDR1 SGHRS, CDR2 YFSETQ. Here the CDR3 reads CASSGGGYNEQFF. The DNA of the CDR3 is TGCGCCAGCAGCGGCGGAGGTTACAATGAGCAGTTCTTC.

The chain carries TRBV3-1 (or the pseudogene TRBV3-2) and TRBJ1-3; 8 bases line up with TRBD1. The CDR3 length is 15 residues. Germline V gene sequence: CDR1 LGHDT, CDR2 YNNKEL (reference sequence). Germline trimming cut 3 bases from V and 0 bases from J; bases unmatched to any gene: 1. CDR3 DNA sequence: TGTGCCAGCAGCCAGGGACAGGTCTCTGGAAACACCATATATTTT. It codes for CASSQGQVSGNTIYF.